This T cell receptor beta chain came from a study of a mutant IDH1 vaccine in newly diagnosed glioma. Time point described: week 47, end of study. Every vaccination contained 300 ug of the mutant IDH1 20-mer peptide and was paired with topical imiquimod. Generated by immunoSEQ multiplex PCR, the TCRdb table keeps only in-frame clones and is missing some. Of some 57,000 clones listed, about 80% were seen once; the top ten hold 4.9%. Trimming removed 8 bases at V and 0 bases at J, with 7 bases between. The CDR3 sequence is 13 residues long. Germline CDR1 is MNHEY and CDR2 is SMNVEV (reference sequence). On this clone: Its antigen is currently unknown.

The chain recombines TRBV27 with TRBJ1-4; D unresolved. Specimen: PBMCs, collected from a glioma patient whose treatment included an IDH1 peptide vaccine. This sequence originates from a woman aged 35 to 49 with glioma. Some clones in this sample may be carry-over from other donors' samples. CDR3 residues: CASRVATNEKLFF. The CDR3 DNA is TGTGCCAGCCGAGTTGCAACTAATGAAAAACTGTTTTTT.